This TCR beta chain was documented in a study of cytomegalovirus exposure and HLA in healthy donors. General observations from the study: Association of around 17,000 TCR beta sequences with HLA alleles was found at 0.05 false discovery rate in a later analysis.

Concerning this clone: Its specificity is not known.

Primers: 60 Vbeta forward and 13 Jbeta reverse. Sequencing was performed with immunoSEQ multiplex PCR; in TCRdb, only in-frame clones are kept and a portion is missing. The sample yields some 160,000 clones, roughly a tenth seen once. The CDR3 runs to 17 residues. V lost 0 bases to trimming and J lost 6 bases; unmatched junction nucleotides: 6. From germline, CDR1 is LGHNA and CDR2 YSLEER. Sample: PBMCs. The sequence derives from a male donor in good health and CMV-seronegative. This rearrangement joins TRBV4-3 to TRBJ1-5, with 12 bases that match TRBD1. The CDR3 here is CASSQDWDRGLFQPQHF. DNA for the CDR3: TGCGCCAGCAGCCAAGATTGGGACAGGGGGCTCTTTCAGCCCCAGCATTTT.